This paragraph covers one T cell receptor (beta chain) sequence. The antigen is unknown. The data were obtained in a study of T cells in Graves' hyperthyroidism and ophthalmopathy. Study-wide results and caveats: It was a median 6.5 months before onset that the model predicted ophthalmopathy. Blood also held most thyroid clonotypes expanded beyond 0.001.

Trimming left V 0 bases short and J 3 bases short, with 2 bases between. The V gene's germline CDR1 is KGHDR and CDR2 SFDVKD. CDR3 length: 13 residues. RNA transcripts provided the source from which TCR beta CDR3 regions were amplified. First-round RT-PCR of the TCR CDR3 relied on the HTBI primer set. In TCRdb, the multiplex PCR reads were re-called with MiXCR into one record per CDR3 protein. This sample has some 250,000 distinct CDR3 sequences, with roughly 15% found just once. Sequencing was performed on blood. The clonotype was recovered from a woman between 50 and 59 years old with Graves' hyperthyroidism that later progressed to Graves' ophthalmopathy. The genes are TRBV24-1 and TRBJ2-4; D unclear. The DNA of the CDR3 is TGTGCCACCAGTGATTTGGACAAAAACATTCAGTACTTC. This sequence encodes CATSDLDKNIQYF.